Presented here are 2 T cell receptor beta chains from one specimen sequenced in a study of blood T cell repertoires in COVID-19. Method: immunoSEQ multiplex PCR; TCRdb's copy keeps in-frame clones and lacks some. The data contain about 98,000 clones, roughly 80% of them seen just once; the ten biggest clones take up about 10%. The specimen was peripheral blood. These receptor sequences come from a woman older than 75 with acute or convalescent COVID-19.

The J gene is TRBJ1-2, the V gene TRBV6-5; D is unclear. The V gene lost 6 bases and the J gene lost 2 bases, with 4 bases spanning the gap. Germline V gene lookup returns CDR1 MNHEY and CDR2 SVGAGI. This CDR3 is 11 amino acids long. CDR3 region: CASRQNYGYTF. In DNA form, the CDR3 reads TGTGCCAGCAGACAGAACTATGGCTACACCTTC.

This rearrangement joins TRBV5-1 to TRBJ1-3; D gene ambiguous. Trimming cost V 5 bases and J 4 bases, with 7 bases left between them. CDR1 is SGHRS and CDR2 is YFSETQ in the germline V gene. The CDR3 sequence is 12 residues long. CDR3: CASSGEGNTIYF. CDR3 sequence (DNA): TGCGCCAGCAGTGGGGAGGGAAACACCATATATTTT.